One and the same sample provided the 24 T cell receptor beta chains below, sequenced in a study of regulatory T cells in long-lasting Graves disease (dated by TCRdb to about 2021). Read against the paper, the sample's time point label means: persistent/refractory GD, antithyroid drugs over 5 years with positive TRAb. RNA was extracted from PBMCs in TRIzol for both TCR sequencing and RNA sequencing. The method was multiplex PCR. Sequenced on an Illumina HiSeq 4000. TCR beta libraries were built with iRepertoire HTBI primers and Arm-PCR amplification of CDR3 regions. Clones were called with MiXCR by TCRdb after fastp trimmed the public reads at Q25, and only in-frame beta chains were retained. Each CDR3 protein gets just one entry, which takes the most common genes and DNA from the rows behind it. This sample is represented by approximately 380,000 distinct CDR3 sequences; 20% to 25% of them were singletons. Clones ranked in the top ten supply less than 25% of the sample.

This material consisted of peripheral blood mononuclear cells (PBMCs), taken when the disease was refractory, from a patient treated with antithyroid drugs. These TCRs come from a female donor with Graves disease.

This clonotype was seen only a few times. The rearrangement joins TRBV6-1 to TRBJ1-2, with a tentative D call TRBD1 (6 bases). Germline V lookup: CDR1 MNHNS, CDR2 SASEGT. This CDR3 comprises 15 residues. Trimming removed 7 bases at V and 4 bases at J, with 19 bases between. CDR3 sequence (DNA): TGTGCCAGCATCGAAACCAACAGGGTTGGCTATGGCTACACCTTC. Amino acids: CASIETNRVGYGYTF.

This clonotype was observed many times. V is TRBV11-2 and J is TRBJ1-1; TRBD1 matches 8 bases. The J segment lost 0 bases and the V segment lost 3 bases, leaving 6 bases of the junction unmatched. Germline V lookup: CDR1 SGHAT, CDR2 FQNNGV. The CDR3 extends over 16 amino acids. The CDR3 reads CASSFGTGELNTEAFF. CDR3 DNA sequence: TGTGCCAGCAGCTTCGGGACAGGCGAGTTGAACACTGAAGCTTTCTTT.

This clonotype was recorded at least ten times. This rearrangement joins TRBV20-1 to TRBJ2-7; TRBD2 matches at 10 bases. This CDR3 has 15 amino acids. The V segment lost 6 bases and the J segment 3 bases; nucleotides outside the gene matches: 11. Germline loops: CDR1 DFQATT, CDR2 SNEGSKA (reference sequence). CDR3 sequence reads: CSADDRTSGVYEQYF. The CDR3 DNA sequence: TGCAGTGCGGATGATAGGACTAGCGGAGTCTACGAGCAGTACTTC.

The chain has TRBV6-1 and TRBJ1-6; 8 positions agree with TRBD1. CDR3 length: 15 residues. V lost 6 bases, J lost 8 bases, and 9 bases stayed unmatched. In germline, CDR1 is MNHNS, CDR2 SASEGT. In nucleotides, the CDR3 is TGTGCCAGCAGCCGACTCGGGACAGGTGATTCACCCCTCCACTTT. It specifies CASSRLGTGDSPLHF.

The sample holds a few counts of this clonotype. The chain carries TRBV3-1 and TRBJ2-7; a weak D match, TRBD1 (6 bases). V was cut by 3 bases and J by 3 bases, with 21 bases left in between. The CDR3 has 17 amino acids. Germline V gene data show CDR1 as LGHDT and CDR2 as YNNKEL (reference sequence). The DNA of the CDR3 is TGTGCCAGCAGCCATGACGGACTTAGGGGGTTGGTCTACGAGCAGTACTTC. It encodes CASSHDGLRGLVYEQYF.

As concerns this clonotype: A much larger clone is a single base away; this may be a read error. DNA for the CDR3: TGTGCCAACAGCTTAGTAGGGCATAGTTCCTACGAGCAGTACTTC. It translates to CANSLVGHSSYEQYF. J is TRBJ2-7 and V is TRBV7-9; no reliable D call. The germline V gene encodes CDR1 SEHNR and CDR2 FQNEAQ (reference sequence). This CDR3 region has 15 residues.

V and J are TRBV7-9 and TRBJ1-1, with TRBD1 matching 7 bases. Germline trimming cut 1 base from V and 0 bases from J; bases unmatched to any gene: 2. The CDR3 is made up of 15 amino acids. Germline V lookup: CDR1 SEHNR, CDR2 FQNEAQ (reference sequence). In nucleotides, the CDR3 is TGTGCCAGCAGCTTAGTACAGGGGATGAACACTGAAGCTTTCTTT. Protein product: CASSLVQGMNTEAFF.

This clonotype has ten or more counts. CDR3 sequence (DNA): TGTGCCACCAGTGATTCTGGGGGCAATCAGCCCCAGCATTTT. Translating it yields CATSDSGGNQPQHF. The chain employs TRBV24-1 and TRBJ1-5; D not resolved. The CDR3 runs to 14 residues. Trimming stripped 2 bases from V and 2 bases from J, with 6 bases between. The germline CDR1 and CDR2 sequences are KGHDR and SFDVKD.

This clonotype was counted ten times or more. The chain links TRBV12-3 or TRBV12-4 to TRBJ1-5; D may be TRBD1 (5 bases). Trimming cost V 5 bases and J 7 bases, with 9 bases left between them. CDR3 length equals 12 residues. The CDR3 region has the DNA TGTGCCAGCAGTGACCGGGGGCAGCCCCAGCATTTT. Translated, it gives CASSDRGQPQHF.

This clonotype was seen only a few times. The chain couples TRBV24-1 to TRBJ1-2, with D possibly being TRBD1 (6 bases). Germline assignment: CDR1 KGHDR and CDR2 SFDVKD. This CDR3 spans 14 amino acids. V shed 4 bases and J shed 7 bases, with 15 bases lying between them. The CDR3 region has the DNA TGTGCCACCAGTGACCCCGGACAGCTATCTGGCTACACCTTC. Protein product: CATSDPGQLSGYTF.

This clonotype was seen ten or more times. CDR3 amino acids: CASSLTGQLNQPQHF. The CDR3 DNA reads as TGTGCCAGCAGCTTAACGGGACAGCTGAATCAGCCCCAGCATTTT. The V and J genes are TRBV7-3 and TRBJ1-5; 7 bases are a match to TRBD1. Germline V gene lookup returns CDR1 SGHTA and CDR2 FQGTGA. V shed 0 bases, J shed 4 bases, and the junction held 3 bases outside the gene matches. The CDR3 sequence is 15 residues long.

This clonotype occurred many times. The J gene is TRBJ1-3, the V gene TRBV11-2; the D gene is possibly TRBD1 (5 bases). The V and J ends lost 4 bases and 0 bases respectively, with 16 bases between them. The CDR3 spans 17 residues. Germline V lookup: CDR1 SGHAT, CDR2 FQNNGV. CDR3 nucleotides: TGTGCCAGCAGCTCCCTTGGCGGCAGGGACTCTGGAAACACCATATATTTT. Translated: CASSSLGGRDSGNTIYF.

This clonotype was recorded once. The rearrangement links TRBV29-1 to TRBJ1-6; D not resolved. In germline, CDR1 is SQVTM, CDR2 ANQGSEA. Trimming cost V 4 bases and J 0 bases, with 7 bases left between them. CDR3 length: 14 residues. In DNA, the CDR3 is TGCAGCGTTGGCGACGGCTCCTATAATTCACCCCTCCACTTT. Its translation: CSVGDGSYNSPLHF.

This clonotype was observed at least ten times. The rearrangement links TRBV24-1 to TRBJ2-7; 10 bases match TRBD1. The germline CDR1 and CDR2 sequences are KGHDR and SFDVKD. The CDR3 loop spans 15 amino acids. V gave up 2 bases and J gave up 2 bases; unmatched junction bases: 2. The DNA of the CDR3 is TGTGCCACCAGTGATTGGACAGGGGGAACCTACGAGCAGTACTTC. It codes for CATSDWTGGTYEQYF.

The CDR3 loop is CASSARQAPYGYTF. The CDR3 DNA is TGTGCCAGCAGCGCGAGACAGGCCCCCTATGGCTACACCTTC. The V gene is TRBV7-2, the J gene TRBJ1-2, with a possible D match to TRBD1 (6 bases). V was clipped by 5 bases and J by 4 bases, with 14 bases between them. Germline-derived CDR1 and CDR2 are SGHTA and FQGNSA. The CDR3 extends over 14 amino acids.

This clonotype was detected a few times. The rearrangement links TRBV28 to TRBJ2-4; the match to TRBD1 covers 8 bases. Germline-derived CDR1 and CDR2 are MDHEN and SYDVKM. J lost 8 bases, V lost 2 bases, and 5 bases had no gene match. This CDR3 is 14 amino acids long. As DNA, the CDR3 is TGTGCCAGCAGTTTACTTCAGGGGGCTGACATTCAGTACTTC. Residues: CASSLLQGADIQYF.

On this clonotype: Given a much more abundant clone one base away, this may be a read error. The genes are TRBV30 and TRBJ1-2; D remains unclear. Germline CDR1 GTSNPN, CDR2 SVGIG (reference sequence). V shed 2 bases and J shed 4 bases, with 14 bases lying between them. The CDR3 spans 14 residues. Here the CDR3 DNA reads TGTGCCTGGAGTCATCGGCCGGCGAGCTATGGCTACACCTTC. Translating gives CAWSHRPASYGYTF.

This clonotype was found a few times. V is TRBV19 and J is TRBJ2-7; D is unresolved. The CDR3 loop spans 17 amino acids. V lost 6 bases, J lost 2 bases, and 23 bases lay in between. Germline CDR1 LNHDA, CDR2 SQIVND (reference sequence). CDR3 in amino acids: CASSPTNRPFYPYEQYF. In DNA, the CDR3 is TGTGCCAGTAGCCCCACTAATAGGCCTTTCTACCCCTACGAGCAGTACTTC.

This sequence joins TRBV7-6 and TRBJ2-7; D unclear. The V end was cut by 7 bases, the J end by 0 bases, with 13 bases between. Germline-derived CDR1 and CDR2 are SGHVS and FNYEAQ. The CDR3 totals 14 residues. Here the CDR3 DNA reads TGTGCCAGCACCCCACGAACGAGCTCCTACGAGCAGTACTTC. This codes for CASTPRTSSYEQYF.

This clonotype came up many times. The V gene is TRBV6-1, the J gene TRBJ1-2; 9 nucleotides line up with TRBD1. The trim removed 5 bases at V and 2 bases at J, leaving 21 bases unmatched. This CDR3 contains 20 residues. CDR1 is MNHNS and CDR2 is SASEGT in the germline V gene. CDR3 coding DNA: TGTGCCAGCAGTCTCCACGGGGGGACAGGGCGAGCAAGATCAAACTATGGCTACACCTTC. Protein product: CASSLHGGTGRARSNYGYTF.

The CDR3 protein is CASSESGARYTF. The CDR3 nucleotides read TGTGCCAGCAGTGAAAGCGGGGCGCGCTACACCTTC. The chain combines TRBV2 with TRBJ1-2, with D perhaps TRBD1 (5 bases). The CDR3 covers 12 residues. Trimming removed 2 bases from V and 9 bases from J, with 10 bases in between. CDR1 SNHLY and CDR2 FYNNEI come from the germline V gene. Drawing the rest from reference TRBV2 and TRBJ1-2, the complete variable domain is EPEVTQTPSHQVTQMGQEVILRCVPISNHLYFYWYRQILGQKVEFLVSFYNNEISEKSEIFDDQFSVERPDGSNFTLKIRSTKLEDSAMYFCASSESGARYTFGSGTRLTVV.

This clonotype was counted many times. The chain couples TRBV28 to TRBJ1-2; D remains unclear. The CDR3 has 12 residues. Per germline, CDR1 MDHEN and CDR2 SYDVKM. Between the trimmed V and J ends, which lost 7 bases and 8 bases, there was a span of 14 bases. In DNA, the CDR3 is TGTGCCAGCAACCAACCGGGGTACGGCTACACCTTC. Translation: CASNQPGYGYTF.

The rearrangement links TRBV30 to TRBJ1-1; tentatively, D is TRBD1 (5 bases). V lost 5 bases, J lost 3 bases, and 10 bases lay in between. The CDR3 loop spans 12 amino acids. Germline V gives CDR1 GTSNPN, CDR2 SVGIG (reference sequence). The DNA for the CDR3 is TGTGCCTGGGCTCAGGGATACACTGAAGCTTTCTTT. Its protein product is CAWAQGYTEAFF.

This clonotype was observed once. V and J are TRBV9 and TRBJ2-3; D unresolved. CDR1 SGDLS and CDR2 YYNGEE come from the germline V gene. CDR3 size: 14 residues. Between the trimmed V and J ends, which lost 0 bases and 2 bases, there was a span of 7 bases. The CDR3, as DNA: TGTGCCAGCAGCGTAGGACACCCCACAGATACGCAGTATTTT. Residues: CASSVGHPTDTQYF.